The entry below describes one T cell receptor beta chain. Its target is unknown. CDR3 length: 15 amino acids. Germline V gives CDR1 SEHNR, CDR2 FQNEAQ (reference sequence). V gave up 8 bases and J gave up 0 bases, with 11 bases separating them. The data were taken from a study of T cells in Graves' hyperthyroidism and ophthalmopathy. Study-wide results and limits: By a 13 V-J model, ophthalmopathy was set apart from stable hyperthyroidism. Also found in blood were most expanded thyroid clonotypes above 0.001.

PBMCs were obtained from over 8.5 ml fresh peripheral blood. RNA transcripts gave rise to amplified TCR beta CDR3 regions. A set of HTBI primers served as the primers for a first-round RT-PCR of the TCR CDR3. TCRdb processed the multiplex PCR reads anew with MiXCR; each CDR3 protein has one entry. The sample holds about 59,000 distinct CDR3 sequences, roughly half seen once. This clonotype originated in a woman in her sixties or seventies with Graves' ophthalmopathy. The chain carries TRBV7-9 and TRBJ2-6; D tentatively fits TRBD1 or TRBD2 (5 bases each). Sample: blood. The DNA of the CDR3 is TGTGCCAGCCCGGGACGTAGCTCTGGGGCCAACGTCCTGACTTTC. Encoded protein: CASPGRSSGANVLTF.